The present TCR beta chain was sequenced within a study of blood T cell repertoires in COVID-19. Overall study context: Sites in the United States, Italy and Spain provided acute and convalescent COVID-19 samples. Nucleic acid was either cDNA or gDNA, and it came from T cells, B-cell-depleted T cells, or PBMCs.

After removal of 6 bases from V and 9 bases from J, the junction contained 5 bases not matched to a gene. This CDR3 region has 12 residues. From germline, CDR1 is SNHLY and CDR2 FYNNEI. Source study methods: Estimated nucleated cell counts came from reference gene primer amplification. Profiled with immunoSEQ multiplex PCR; TCRdb holds only in-frame clones, not every one. D and trimming were read from the DNA, whereas the V and J calls and clone size are those reported in that table. The sample has about 150,000 clones, about 89% seen once. The gene calls are TRBV2 and TRBJ2-1, with TRBD1 matching over 7 bases. Sequenced sample: peripheral blood. This receptor was obtained from a man aged 45-60 years with acute or convalescent COVID-19. The CDR3 DNA reads as TGTGCCAGCAGCCCGGACAGGCCTGAGCAGTTCTTC. Protein product: CASSPDRPEQFF.